This T cell receptor beta chain was captured in a study of siplizumab effects on memory and regulatory T cells. Worth noting for this clone: The antigen is unknown.

This CDR3 is 15 amino acids long. The V gene lost 0 bases and the J gene lost 7 bases, with 14 bases spanning the gap. CDR1 and CDR2 from the germline V gene are SGDLS and YYNGEE. Points from the study as a whole: Under siplizumab, an average approximately 69% of mappable alloreactive CD4+ clones were Treg-derived, compared with approximately 30% in controls. Naive T cells looked more diverse than memory cells, and they looked like major contributors to the alloresponse.

Sequencing was performed with immunoSEQ multiplex PCR; in TCRdb, only in-frame clones are kept and a portion is missing. In the table there are about 87,000 clones, about nine tenths of which are singletons. The TCR comes from a human donor in good health. Sequences were obtained from CD4+ T cells sorted from blood. The chain combines TRBV9 with TRBJ2-1; D possibly corresponds to TRBD1 (6 bases). The CDR3 sequence: CASSVGGLYRNEQFF. CDR3 bases: TGTGCCAGCAGCGTAGGGGGGCTATATCGGAATGAGCAGTTCTTC.